The TCR beta chain under discussion was sequenced for a study of cytomegalovirus exposure and HLA in healthy donors. The donors gave bone marrow, and they were healthy. Study outcomes and limitations: Researchers reportedly found TCR beta sequences accurately predicted most subjects' HLA-A and HLA-B alleles. TCR beta V- and J-gene trimming, according to a later analysis, was linked to a missense DCLRE1C variant.

The primer mix had 60 Vbeta and 13 Jbeta primers. The protocol was immunoSEQ multiplex PCR, while the TCRdb copy is restricted to in-frame clones and leaves out a portion. This sample has some 190,000 clones; roughly 80% occur once, and the top ten carry roughly 3.2%. The V and J ends lost 2 bases and 2 bases respectively, with 9 bases between them. The CDR3 spans 13 residues. Germline CDR1 GTSNPN, CDR2 SVGIG (reference sequence). About this clone itself: The antigen remains undetermined.

The source of this sequence is a man in his forties in good health and CMV-seropositive. The gene calls are TRBV30 and TRBJ1-2; D is unresolved. Sequences were obtained from PBMCs. The CDR3, as DNA: TGTGCCTGGAGTTTGAGTTACAACTATGGCTACACCTTC. This encodes CAWSLSYNYGYTF.